This TCR beta chain is from a study of cytomegalovirus exposure and HLA in healthy donors. Study background: Among about 400 genotyped donors, 65% to 90% fell in the Caucasian-associated ancestry cluster.

PCR involved 60 Vbeta and 13 Jbeta primers. Libraries were prepared by immunoSEQ multiplex PCR; TCRdb keeps only in-frame clonotypes and omits some of them. Among 150,000 to 200,000 clones listed, 82% were seen once. Each donor was nominally healthy when sampled (though unrecorded immune exposures were likely). Between the trimmed V and J ends, which lost 3 bases and 8 bases, there was a span of 14 bases. This CDR3 contains 14 residues. Per the germline V gene, CDR1 is LNHDA and CDR2 is SQIVND (reference sequence). This chain links TRBV19 with TRBJ2-1; a possible D gene is TRBD2 (5 bases). Input material: PBMCs. The TCR originated in a girl between 5 and 17 years old in good health and CMV-seropositive. The CDR3, as DNA: TGTGCCAGTAGTATGGTCGCGGGTCAGCATGAGCAGTTCTTC. It codes for CASSMVAGQHEQFF.